This TCR beta chain was sequenced during a study of T cell changes during pregnancy in multiple sclerosis. The CDR3 is made up of 18 amino acids. TCRdb keeps only in-frame clones here, not all; method: immunoSEQ multiplex PCR. The sample lists 60,000 to 70,000 clones; around 91% were seen once. The source of this sequence is a female donor in good health, enrolled as a control in a pregnancy study. The chain couples TRBV21-1 to TRBJ1-4; the table's D call, TRBD1, has no DNA check behind it. TRBV21-1 is recorded as a pseudogene. The specimen was peripheral blood, collected in the third trimester of pregnancy. CDR3 nucleotide sequence: TGTGCCAGCAGCAAAGACAGGGGGATTATAGAATCTAATGAAAAACTGTTTTTT. Translation: CASSKDRGIIESNEKLFF.